These 27 T cell receptor beta chains were sequenced from one sample in a study of patients and donors after allogeneic stem cell transplantation. Each CDR3 protein gets one entry after TCRdb re-called the RT-PCR reads with MiXCR. The sample has over 350,000 distinct CDR3 sequences; 16% are singletons. What was sequenced was blood, either unsorted or a sorted T cell fraction (not recorded which). The receptors come from a human donor who was either an allogeneic HSCT recipient or a stem cell or donor lymphocyte infusion donor (not recorded which). It is not recorded whose cells these are; they may come from a transplant donor.

The chain carries TRBV15 and TRBJ2-1, with 10 bases aligning to TRBD2. Germline V gene lookup returns CDR1 LNHNV and CDR2 YYDKDF (reference sequence). This CDR3 spans 17 amino acids. J gave up 4 bases and V 3 bases, and 9 bases lay outside the gene matches. The CDR3 protein is CATSRDISGRFYNEQFF. The CDR3 nucleotides read TGTGCCACCAGCAGGGATATTAGCGGGAGGTTTTACAATGAGCAGTTCTTC.

This chain joins TRBV10-3 and TRBJ2-3, with D hard to call. Germline V gene sequence: CDR1 ENHRY, CDR2 SYGVKD. The CDR3 covers 17 residues. The ends were cut back, 4 bases at V and 0 bases at J, with 17 bases in the middle. CDR3: CAISGVATEKSTDTQYF. The DNA of the CDR3 is TGTGCCATCAGTGGAGTCGCGACGGAGAAAAGCACAGATACGCAGTATTTT.

This chain links TRBV19 with TRBJ2-5; the D is unclear. Trimming removed 1 base at V and 1 base at J, with 7 bases between. CDR3 length: 14 residues. CDR1 is LNHDA, CDR2 SQIVND, per germline (reference sequence). CDR3 nucleotides: TGTGCCAGTAGTATAGCTGGCGGCCAAGAGACCCAGTACTTC. Translating gives CASSIAGGQETQYF.

As DNA, the CDR3 is TGTGCCAGCAGCGAATTGATCGGAGAAGCTTTCTTT. Protein sequence: CASSELIGEAFF. This chain uses TRBV4-2 with TRBJ1-1; no reliable D call. CDR1 and CDR2 (germline): LGHNA, YNFKEQ. V gave up 5 bases and J gave up 8 bases, with 12 bases separating them. The CDR3 is made up of 12 amino acids.

V is TRBV12-3 or TRBV12-4 and J is TRBJ1-5; no clear D. The CDR3 is 16 amino acids. The V gene lost 4 bases and the J gene lost 0 bases, with 13 bases spanning the gap. The CDR3 loop reads CASSSGSADSNQPQHF. CDR3 sequence (DNA): TGTGCCAGCAGTTCCGGGTCGGCTGATAGCAATCAGCCCCAGCATTTT.

This clonotype turned up a few times. V and J are TRBV27 and TRBJ1-2; D unclear. The CDR3 loop spans 13 amino acids. Germline values: CDR1 MNHEY, CDR2 SMNVEV (reference sequence). V dropped 6 bases and J dropped 4 bases, with 12 bases sitting between them. CDR3 DNA: TGTGCCAGCAGGGGAGGGTTGGCCTATGGCTACACCTTC. It encodes CASRGGLAYGYTF.

The chain has TRBV15 and TRBJ2-1; possible D gene TRBD1, 5 bases. CDR1 and CDR2 (germline): LNHNV, YYDKDF (reference sequence). The V end was cut by 4 bases, the J end by 7 bases, with 14 bases between. CDR3 length: 14 amino acids. The CDR3 loop reads CATSTHRGYNEQFF. In DNA, the CDR3 is TGTGCCACCAGCACTCATAGGGGTTATAATGAGCAGTTCTTC.

This clonotype has just a few counts. The rearrangement joins TRBV6-1 to TRBJ2-6; D gene unclear. From germline, CDR1 is MNHNS and CDR2 SASEGT. The CDR3 spans 13 residues. The V and J ends lost 6 bases and 4 bases respectively, with 7 bases between them. The CDR3 coding sequence is TGTGCCAGCAGGAAAACCGGGGCCAACGTCCTGACTTTC. Amino acids: CASRKTGANVLTF.

V and J are TRBV12-3 or TRBV12-4 and TRBJ2-7; D ambiguous. The CDR3 sequence is 12 residues long. The germline V and J ends were trimmed by 3 bases and 3 bases, with 6 bases remaining between them. Here the CDR3 reads CASSFASYEQYF. The CDR3 nucleotides are TGTGCCAGCAGTTTCGCCAGCTACGAGCAGTACTTC.

This clonotype was found a few times. This chain joins TRBV4-3 and TRBJ1-2, with 11 bases matching TRBD1. Trimming removed 1 base from V and 8 bases from J; junction bases left unmatched: 6. Germline V gene data show CDR1 as LGHNA and CDR2 as YSLEER. The CDR3 extends over 15 amino acids. The CDR3 DNA reads TGCGCCAGCAGCCAAGTTCCCGGGACAGGGGGAGGCTACACCTTC. Protein sequence: CASSQVPGTGGGYTF.

The chain links TRBV3-1 to TRBJ2-1, with D uncertain. Germline loops: CDR1 LGHDT, CDR2 YNNKEL (reference sequence). The ends were cut back, 2 bases at V and 0 bases at J, with 11 bases in the middle. The CDR3 consists of 16 residues. CDR3 in DNA: TGTGCCAGCAGCCAATCCCAGAGGCTCTCCTACAATGAGCAGTTCTTC. Encoded protein: CASSQSQRLSYNEQFF.

This clonotype came up a few times. The chain joins TRBV29-1 to TRBJ1-2; D not resolved. CDR1 and CDR2 from the germline V gene are SQVTM and ANQGSEA. V lost 7 bases to trimming and J lost 4 bases, with 13 bases between them. CDR3 length: 12 amino acids. CDR3 region: CSAATRTYGYTF. As DNA, the CDR3 is TGCAGCGCCGCAACAAGGACCTATGGCTACACCTTC.

The chain recombines TRBV2 with TRBJ2-7; D is undetermined. The germline V gene encodes CDR1 SNHLY and CDR2 FYNNEI. The CDR3 totals 11 residues. V was clipped by 6 bases and J by 6 bases, with 9 bases between them. The CDR3 spells CASSRSAEQYF. The DNA for the CDR3 is TGTGCCAGCAGCCGGTCGGCCGAGCAGTACTTC.

This chain links TRBV30 with TRBJ1-5; the match to TRBD1 covers 9 bases. CDR1 is GTSNPN, CDR2 SVGIG, per germline (reference sequence). Trimming removed 5 bases from V and 4 bases from J; junction bases left unmatched: 0. CDR3 size: 12 residues. CDR3 DNA: TGTGCCTGGGGGACAGGGAATCAGCCCCAGCATTTT. It codes for CAWGTGNQPQHF.

The chain links TRBV7-9 to TRBJ2-7; D possibly corresponds to TRBD1 (6 bases). This CDR3 has 15 amino acids. Trimming shortened V by 5 bases and J by 2 bases, and 16 bases separated the two germline ends. Germline CDR1 and CDR2: SEHNR and FQNEAQ (reference sequence). CDR3 residues: CASSPTGTYAYEQYF. The CDR3 coding sequence is TGTGCCAGCAGCCCAACAGGGACATATGCCTACGAGCAGTACTTC.

This clonotype was seen a handful of times. The V gene is TRBV20-1, the J gene TRBJ2-1, with D possibly TRBD1 on 6 matching bases. This CDR3 is 12 amino acids long. Germline V gene sequence: CDR1 DFQATT, CDR2 SNEGSKA (reference sequence). The V gene lost 3 bases and the J gene lost 6 bases, with 9 bases spanning the gap. The CDR3 protein is CSASPRGNEQFF. For the CDR3, the DNA is TGCAGTGCTAGCCCCAGGGGCAATGAGCAGTTCTTC.

In its sample, this clonotype was seen many times. The V and J genes are TRBV3-1 and TRBJ1-1, with 7 bases fitting TRBD1. With 3 bases clipped from V and 0 bases from J, the junction kept 4 bases outside the gene matches. This CDR3 region has 15 residues. Germline lookup yields CDR1 LGHDT and CDR2 YNNKEL (reference sequence). The CDR3 reads CASSHRTGMNTEAFF. As DNA, the CDR3 is TGTGCCAGCAGCCACCGGACAGGAATGAACACTGAAGCTTTCTTT. The variable domain in full, with the rest retrieved from reference TRBV3-1 and TRBJ1-1, is DTAVSQTPKYLVTQMGNDKSIKCEQNLGHDTMYWYKQDSKKFLKIMFSYNNKELIINETVPNRFSPKSPDKAHLNLHINSLELGDSAVYFCASSHRTGMNTEAFFGQGTRLTVV.

Concerning this clonotype itself: An end of the junction does not agree with germline; a read error may underlie this. V gene TRBV6-1 combines with J gene TRBJ2-5; the match to TRBD2 covers 8 bases. This CDR3 region has 13 residues. Per germline, CDR1 MNHNS and CDR2 SASEGT. For the CDR3, the DNA is TGTGCCACCAGTAGCGGGACTAGTGGGACCCAGTACTTC. Residues: CATSSGTSGTQYF.

The CDR3 coding sequence is TGCGCCAGCAGCTTGGTCACAGGGAACACTGAAGCTTTCTTT. Encoded protein: CASSLVTGNTEAFF. The chain is built from TRBV5-1 and TRBJ1-1, with D possibly matching TRBD1 (5 bases). Germline lookup yields CDR1 SGHRS and CDR2 YFSETQ. Trimming removed 0 bases at V and 1 base at J, with 7 bases between. The CDR3 is made up of 14 amino acids.

About this clonotype: One end of the junction varies from germline; a read error may be responsible. The V gene is TRBV20-1, the J gene TRBJ1-2; D might be TRBD1 (6 bases). This CDR3 is built from 11 residues. Germline V gene data show CDR1 as DFQATT and CDR2 as SNEGSKA (reference sequence). CDR3 amino acids: CSANPGTKLSF. The CDR3 nucleotides are TGCAGTGCAAATCCCGGGACAAAACTTTCCTTC.

This clonotype was found a few times. The junction shows a germline mismatch at one end, possibly a read error. The chain couples TRBV7-2 to TRBJ2-5, with 12 bases identical to TRBD2. The germline gives CDR1 SGHTA, CDR2 FQGNSA. The CDR3 contains 13 residues. CDR3 DNA sequence: TGTGCCAGCAGCTCCCGACTAGCGGGGGCTGAGGACTTC. As protein: CASSSRLAGAEDF.

J is TRBJ2-3 and V is TRBV7-9; weak D call: TRBD1 (6 bases). CDR3 length equals 15 residues. CDR1 and CDR2 (germline): SEHNR, FQNEAQ (reference sequence). The germline V and J ends were trimmed by 3 bases and 0 bases, with 10 bases remaining between them. The CDR3 loop reads CASSFRTDSTDTQYF. The CDR3 DNA follows: TGTGCCAGCAGCTTTAGGACAGATAGCACAGATACGCAGTATTTT.

This clonotype appeared a few times. This chain links TRBV29-1 with TRBJ2-2; the match to TRBD2 covers 8 bases. This CDR3 spans 13 amino acids. Germline-derived CDR1 and CDR2 are SQVTM and ANQGSEA. V shed 6 bases and J 0 bases; nucleotides not matched to a gene: 0. CDR3 sequence reads: CSVGGANTGELFF. DNA for the CDR3: TGCAGCGTCGGGGGGGCGAACACCGGGGAGCTGTTTTTT.

The chain recombines TRBV14 with TRBJ2-3; possibly TRBD2 for D (5 bases). This CDR3 is 17 amino acids long. Trimming pared 1 base from V and 4 bases from J, leaving 18 bases between. Germline V gene lookup returns CDR1 SGHDN and CDR2 FVKESK. Written as DNA, the CDR3 is TGTGCCAGCAGCCAAGTCTTAGGGCAGAGGGTTGCAGATACGCAGTATTTT. Its translation is CASSQVLGQRVADTQYF.

The chain carries TRBV2 and TRBJ2-3; D uncertain. V was clipped by 4 bases and J by 5 bases, with 7 bases between them. Per the germline V gene, CDR1 is SNHLY and CDR2 is FYNNEI. This CDR3 comprises 12 residues. This CDR3 reads CASSVKGDTQYF. The CDR3 nucleotides are TGTGCCAGCAGTGTAAAAGGAGATACGCAGTATTTT.

The rearrangement uses TRBV12-3 or TRBV12-4 and TRBJ2-3; a possible D gene is TRBD2 (7 bases). This CDR3 has 17 residues. V was pared by 5 bases and J by 1 base, with 19 bases between. The CDR3 DNA is TGTGCCAGCAGTCTCATGTTGTCGGGGGGCGGCACAGATACGCAGTATTTT. Translation: CASSLMLSGGGTDTQYF.

This chain uses TRBV11-2 with TRBJ2-6; the D is unclear. V gave up 5 bases and J gave up 2 bases, with 10 bases separating them. CDR1 is SGHAT, CDR2 FQNNGV, per germline. The CDR3 consists of 15 residues. In nucleotides, the CDR3 is TGTGCCAGCAGCCCGAACTACCCTGGGGCCAACGTCCTGACTTTC. It yields the protein CASSPNYPGANVLTF.